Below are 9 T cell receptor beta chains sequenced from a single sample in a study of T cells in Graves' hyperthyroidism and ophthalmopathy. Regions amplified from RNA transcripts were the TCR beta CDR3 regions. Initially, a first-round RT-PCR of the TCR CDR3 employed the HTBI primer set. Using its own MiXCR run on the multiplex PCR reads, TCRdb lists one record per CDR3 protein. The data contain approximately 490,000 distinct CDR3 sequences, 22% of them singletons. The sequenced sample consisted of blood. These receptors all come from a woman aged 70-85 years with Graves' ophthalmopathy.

This CDR3 is CSASSTSGRASYNEQFF. The CDR3 DNA sequence: TGCAGTGCTAGTTCGACTAGCGGGAGGGCCTCCTACAATGAGCAGTTCTTC. The chain has TRBV20-1 and TRBJ2-1; the match to TRBD2 covers 14 bases. The J segment lost 0 bases and the V segment lost 3 bases, leaving 4 bases of the junction unmatched. The CDR3 length is 17 residues. Germline V lookup: CDR1 DFQATT, CDR2 SNEGSKA (reference sequence).

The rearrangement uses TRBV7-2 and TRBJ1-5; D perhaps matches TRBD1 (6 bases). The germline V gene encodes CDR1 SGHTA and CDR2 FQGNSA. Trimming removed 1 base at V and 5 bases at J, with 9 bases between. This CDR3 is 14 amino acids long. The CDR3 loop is CASSLGQAYQPQHF. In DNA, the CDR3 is TGTGCCAGCAGCTTAGGACAGGCGTATCAGCCCCAGCATTTT. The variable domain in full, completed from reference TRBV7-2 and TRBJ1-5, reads GAGVSQSPSNKVTEKGKDVELRCDPISGHTALYWYRQSLGQGLEFLIYFQGNSAPDKSGLPSDRFSAERTGGSVSTLTIQRTQQEDSAVYLCASSLGQAYQPQHFGDGTRLSIL.

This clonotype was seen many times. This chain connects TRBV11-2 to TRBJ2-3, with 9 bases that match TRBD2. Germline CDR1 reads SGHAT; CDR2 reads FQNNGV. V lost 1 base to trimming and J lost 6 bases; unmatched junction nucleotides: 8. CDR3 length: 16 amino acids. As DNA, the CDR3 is TGTGCCAGCAGCTTAGTCCTAGCGGGATATTCCGATACGCAGTATTTT. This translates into CASSLVLAGYSDTQYF. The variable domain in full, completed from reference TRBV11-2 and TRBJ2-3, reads EAGVAQSPRYKIIEKRQSVAFWCNPISGHATLYWYQQILGQGPKLLIQFQNNGVVDDSQLPKDRFSAERLKGVDSTLKIQPAKLEDSAVYLCASSLVLAGYSDTQYFGPGTRLTVL.

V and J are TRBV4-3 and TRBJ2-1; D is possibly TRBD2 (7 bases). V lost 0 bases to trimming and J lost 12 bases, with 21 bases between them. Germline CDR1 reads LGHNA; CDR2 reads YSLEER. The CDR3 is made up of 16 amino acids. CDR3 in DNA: TGCGCCAGCAGCCAAGATTCACACCGGGGAGGGGGTGGGCAGTTCTTC. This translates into CASSQDSHRGGGGQFF.

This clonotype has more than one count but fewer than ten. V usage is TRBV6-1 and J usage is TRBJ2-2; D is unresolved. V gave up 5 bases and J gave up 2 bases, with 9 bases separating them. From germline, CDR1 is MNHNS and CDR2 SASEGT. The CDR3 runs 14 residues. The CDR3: CASSQGPNTGELFF. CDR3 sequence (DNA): TGTGCCAGCAGTCAAGGGCCTAACACCGGGGAGCTGTTTTTT.

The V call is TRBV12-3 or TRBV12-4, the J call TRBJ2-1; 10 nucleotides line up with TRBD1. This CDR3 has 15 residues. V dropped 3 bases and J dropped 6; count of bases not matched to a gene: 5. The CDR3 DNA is TGTGCCAGCAGTTTGACAGGGGGCGTCCGCAATGAGCAGTTCTTC. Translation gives CASSLTGGVRNEQFF.

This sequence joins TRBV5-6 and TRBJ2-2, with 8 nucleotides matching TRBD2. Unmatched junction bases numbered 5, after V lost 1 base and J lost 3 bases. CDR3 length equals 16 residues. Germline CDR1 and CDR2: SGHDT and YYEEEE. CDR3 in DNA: TGTGCCAGCAGCTTGCTTCCGGGAGGGTACACCGGGGAGCTGTTTTTT. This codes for CASSLLPGGYTGELFF.

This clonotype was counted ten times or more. CDR3: CASSPDRGAYNEQFF. Here the CDR3 DNA reads TGTGCCAGCAGCCCAGACAGGGGAGCTTACAATGAGCAGTTCTTC. The genes are TRBV7-2 and TRBJ2-1; 8 bases agree with TRBD1. The CDR3 has 15 residues. J gave up 4 bases and V 5 bases, and 7 bases lay outside the gene matches. Germline V CDR1 and CDR2: SGHTA, FQGNSA.

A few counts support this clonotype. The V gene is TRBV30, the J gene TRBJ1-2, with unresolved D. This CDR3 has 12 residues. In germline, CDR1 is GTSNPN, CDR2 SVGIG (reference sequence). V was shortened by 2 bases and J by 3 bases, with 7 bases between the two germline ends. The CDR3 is CAWSRTDYGYTF. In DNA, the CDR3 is TGTGCCTGGAGTAGGACGGACTATGGCTACACCTTC.